The rows below give T cell receptor beta chains drawn from one sample of a study of T cell responses to AZD1222 COVID-19 vaccine. Sequenced by immunoSEQ multiplex PCR; TCRdb stores in-frame clones only, minus some. The table records approximately 140,000 clones, approximately 90% of them present only once. This sample comprised peripheral blood, obtained 28 days after the second AZD1222 dose. These receptors were obtained from an adult who received the AZD1222 COVID-19 vaccine. The CDR3 runs from the conserved cysteine through the conserved F or W. Each record gives: D gene, V gene, J gene, clone size, CDR3 DNA, CDR3 protein. The D gene is left open where the match is weak. Where a row states a size, it is once, few, many or the class of an expanded clone; other rows omit it.

d_call: -; v_call: TRBV9; j_call: TRBJ2-5; clone_size: once; cdr3_nt: TGTGCCAGCAGCGTAGGGCAGGACCAAGAGACCCAGTACTTC; cdr3_aa: CASSVGQDQETQYF
d_call: -; v_call: TRBV19; j_call: TRBJ1-1; clone_size: -; cdr3_nt: TGTGCCAGTAGTCCGGCAGGGATGGGCACTGAAGCTTTCTTT; cdr3_aa: CASSPAGMGTEAFF
d_call: -; v_call: TRBV5-8; j_call: TRBJ1-5; clone_size: -; cdr3_nt: TGTGCCAGCAGCTTGGAACTTGGGGGGCTGAACAATCAGCCCCAGCATTTT; cdr3_aa: CASSLELGGLNNQPQHF
d_call: -; v_call: TRBV6-1; j_call: TRBJ2-7; clone_size: -; cdr3_nt: TGTGCCAGCAGTGAATCGGGCATCAAAGGCGAGCAGTACTTC; cdr3_aa: CASSESGIKGEQYF
d_call: TRBD2; v_call: TRBV2; j_call: TRBJ2-3; clone_size: -; cdr3_nt: TGTGCCAGCAGTTCCCGGACTAGCGGGAGCACAGATACGCAGTATTTT; cdr3_aa: CASSSRTSGSTDTQYF
d_call: TRBD1; v_call: TRBV7-9; j_call: TRBJ2-3; clone_size: -; cdr3_nt: TGTGCCAGCAGCCAAATTACAGGGGGCGGCGGCACAGATACGCAGTATTTT; cdr3_aa: CASSQITGGGGTDTQYF
d_call: -; v_call: TRBV6-5; j_call: TRBJ2-5; clone_size: -; cdr3_nt: TGTGCCAGCACAGTGATATTAGGTCCAGAGACCCAGTACTTC; cdr3_aa: CASTVILGPETQYF
d_call: -; v_call: TRBV29-1; j_call: TRBJ1-2; clone_size: -; cdr3_nt: TGCAGCGCCCAACCTTACGCAGCTAACTATGGCTACACCTTC; cdr3_aa: CSAQPYAANYGYTF
d_call: -; v_call: TRBV11-3; j_call: TRBJ1-1; clone_size: -; cdr3_nt: TGTGCCAGCAAGGGACCCGTAGACACTGAAGCTTTCTTT; cdr3_aa: CASKGPVDTEAFF
d_call: -; v_call: TRBV19; j_call: TRBJ2-1; clone_size: -; cdr3_nt: TGTGCCAGTAGCGCCGGGACTTACAATGAGCAGTTCTTC; cdr3_aa: CASSAGTYNEQFF
d_call: -; v_call: TRBV6-5; j_call: TRBJ2-7; clone_size: -; cdr3_nt: TGTGCCACCCTAAGGGGCCACGAGCAGTACTTC; cdr3_aa: CATLRGHEQYF
d_call: -; v_call: TRBV3-1/TRBV3-2; j_call: TRBJ2-5; clone_size: -; cdr3_nt: TGTGCCAGCAGCCAAGCCCTCTCCCTGGGCCCTGGAGAGACCCAGTACTTC; cdr3_aa: CASSQALSLGPGETQYF
d_call: -; v_call: TRBV20-1; j_call: TRBJ2-5; clone_size: -; cdr3_nt: TGCAGTGCTCGCCCTCCTGAGACCCAGTACTTC; cdr3_aa: CSARPPETQYF
d_call: TRBD1; v_call: TRBV5-1; j_call: TRBJ2-7; clone_size: -; cdr3_nt: TGCGCCAGCAGCACGTCCGGGACAGGGGTTTACGAGCAGTACTTC; cdr3_aa: CASSTSGTGVYEQYF
d_call: -; v_call: TRBV5-1; j_call: TRBJ1-2; clone_size: -; cdr3_nt: TGCGCCAGCAGCTTGGACAGCACCTATGGCTACACCTTC; cdr3_aa: CASSLDSTYGYTF
d_call: TRBD2; v_call: TRBV27; j_call: TRBJ2-2; clone_size: -; cdr3_nt: TGTGCCAGCAGTTTCGGGGGGACCGGGGAGCTGTTTTTT; cdr3_aa: CASSFGGTGELFF
d_call: -; v_call: TRBV2; j_call: TRBJ2-7; clone_size: -; cdr3_nt: TGTGCCAGCAGTGATCGGATATCCTACGAGCAGTACTTC; cdr3_aa: CASSDRISYEQYF
d_call: TRBD1; v_call: TRBV28; j_call: TRBJ1-5; clone_size: -; cdr3_nt: TGTGCCAGTAACCCAGGGGGCCGAGTCCGTCAGCCCCAGCATTTT; cdr3_aa: CASNPGGRVRQPQHF
d_call: -; v_call: TRBV7-9; j_call: TRBJ1-3; clone_size: -; cdr3_nt: TGTGCCAGCAGCCTCGACAATGAAAACACCATATATTTT; cdr3_aa: CASSLDNENTIYF
d_call: -; v_call: TRBV5-5; j_call: TRBJ1-5; clone_size: -; cdr3_nt: TGTGCCAGCAGCTTGGTGGGGGACTCAGATCAGCCCCAGCATTTT; cdr3_aa: CASSLVGDSDQPQHF
d_call: -; v_call: TRBV3-1/TRBV3-2; j_call: TRBJ1-3; clone_size: -; cdr3_nt: TGTGCCAGCAGCCTGACAGGAGTCTCTGGAAACACCATATATTTT; cdr3_aa: CASSLTGVSGNTIYF
d_call: -; v_call: TRBV7-2; j_call: TRBJ2-7; clone_size: -; cdr3_nt: TGTGCCAGCAGCTTAGGTCCCCTCGGGGTCGAGCAGTACTTC; cdr3_aa: CASSLGPLGVEQYF
d_call: TRBD1; v_call: TRBV27; j_call: TRBJ1-4; clone_size: -; cdr3_nt: TGTGCCAGCAGTTCCTACGGGACAGTAAATGAAAAACTGTTTTTT; cdr3_aa: CASSSYGTVNEKLFF
d_call: -; v_call: TRBV25-1; j_call: TRBJ2-3; clone_size: -; cdr3_nt: TGTGCCAGCAGTGAATCGTCAGGACTGGCTTACACAGATACGCAGTATTTT; cdr3_aa: CASSESSGLAYTDTQYF
d_call: -; v_call: TRBV6-6; j_call: TRBJ1-5; clone_size: -; cdr3_nt: TGTGCCAGCAGTTACGTACAGGGTCCCAATCAGCCCCAGCATTTT; cdr3_aa: CASSYVQGPNQPQHF
d_call: -; v_call: TRBV5-8; j_call: TRBJ2-4; clone_size: -; cdr3_nt: TGTGCCAGCAGGTTGGGGGCGGGAGCCAAAAACATTCAGTACTTC; cdr3_aa: CASRLGAGAKNIQYF
d_call: -; v_call: TRBV25-1; j_call: TRBJ1-6; clone_size: -; cdr3_nt: TGTGCCAGCAGCCGCTGGGGAGATAATTCACCCCTCCACTTT; cdr3_aa: CASSRWGDNSPLHF
d_call: -; v_call: TRBV27; j_call: TRBJ1-2; clone_size: -; cdr3_nt: TGTGCCAGCAGCGATGGACGGAATAACTATGGCTACACCTTC; cdr3_aa: CASSDGRNNYGYTF
d_call: TRBD2; v_call: TRBV6-4; j_call: TRBJ2-1; clone_size: -; cdr3_nt: TGTGCCAGCAGTGACAAAGCGGGGTCTGATGAGCAGTTCTTC; cdr3_aa: CASSDKAGSDEQFF
d_call: -; v_call: TRBV5-8; j_call: TRBJ2-7; clone_size: -; cdr3_nt: TGTGCCAGTCGACCCATGGAGGCCTACGAGCAGTACTTC; cdr3_aa: CASRPMEAYEQYF
d_call: -; v_call: TRBV19; j_call: TRBJ1-1; clone_size: once; cdr3_nt: TGTGCCAGTAGTATTACAGCAACGAACACTGAAGCTTTCTTT; cdr3_aa: CASSITATNTEAFF
d_call: TRBD2; v_call: TRBV28; j_call: TRBJ2-1; clone_size: few; cdr3_nt: TGTGCCAGCAACCAGGCTACTAGCGGGAGCGATGAGCAGTTCTTC; cdr3_aa: CASNQATSGSDEQFF
d_call: -; v_call: TRBV19; j_call: TRBJ1-3; clone_size: -; cdr3_nt: TGTGCCAGTAGTATTCGAGGGGGCTCTGGAAACACCATATATTTT; cdr3_aa: CASSIRGGSGNTIYF
d_call: -; v_call: TRBV5-1; j_call: TRBJ2-1; clone_size: -; cdr3_nt: TGCGCCAGCAGCTTGGAGTTCGGGGACAATGAGCAGTTCTTC; cdr3_aa: CASSLEFGDNEQFF
d_call: TRBD1; v_call: TRBV5-1; j_call: TRBJ1-1; clone_size: -; cdr3_nt: TGCGCCAGCAGCTCGCTGGGACAGGGACGGGGGATGGACACTGAAGCTTTCTTT; cdr3_aa: CASSSLGQGRGMDTEAFF
d_call: -; v_call: TRBV11-2; j_call: TRBJ1-2; clone_size: -; cdr3_nt: TGTGCCAGCAGCTTAGCCTCGGGGGGGATCTATGGCTACACCTTC; cdr3_aa: CASSLASGGIYGYTF
d_call: -; v_call: TRBV15; j_call: TRBJ1-4; clone_size: -; cdr3_nt: TGTGCCACCAGCAGAGATGGCGGGGCAGGAACTAATGAAAAACTGTTTTTT; cdr3_aa: CATSRDGGAGTNEKLFF
d_call: TRBD2; v_call: TRBV30; j_call: TRBJ2-7; clone_size: -; cdr3_nt: TGTGCCTGGAGAATAGCGGGAGTCTACGAGCAGTACTTC; cdr3_aa: CAWRIAGVYEQYF
d_call: -; v_call: TRBV5-1; j_call: TRBJ1-1; clone_size: -; cdr3_nt: TGCGCCAGCAGCTTGGGGGCTTTGGGCACTGAAGCTTTCTTT; cdr3_aa: CASSLGALGTEAFF